The clone carrying this T cell receptor beta chain was seen more than once but under ten times. Antigen specificity is unknown. Time point specified: week 23, last vaccination. Every single dose of the vaccine, 300 ug of mutant IDH1 20-mer peptide, came with topical imiquimod. The data were taken from a study of a mutant IDH1 vaccine in newly diagnosed glioma. Study context: Before enrollment, patients got radiotherapy alone, temozolomide alone, or mostly the combination.

Findings of the study overall: Evidence of vaccine-induced immune responses was documented in 85% to 95% of patients. Top-clonotype changes in peripheral T cells seemed unrelated to pseudoprogression.

Produced via immunoSEQ multiplex PCR; TCRdb's table is partial and in-frame only. Among 41,000 or so clones listed, around 79% were seen once. The input for sequencing was PBMCs, taken from a glioma patient whose treatment included an IDH1 peptide vaccine. The TCR comes from a woman aged 40-49 years with glioma. Some clones in this sample may be carry-over from other donors' samples.

CDR3 coding DNA: TGTGCCAGCAGCTTATATGGGGGCCAAGAGACCCAGTACTTC. Translated: CASSLYGGQETQYF. The V call is TRBV7-6, the J call TRBJ2-5; D possibly matches TRBD1 or TRBD2 (5 bases each). The CDR3 has 14 residues. Between the trimmed V and J ends, which lost 2 bases and 1 base, there was a span of 8 bases. Germline lookup yields CDR1 SGHVS and CDR2 FNYEAQ.